This T cell receptor (beta chain) was observed in a study of shared clonotypes between healthy human individuals. General study points: Naive subsets, compared against memory subsets, generally had larger estimated richness values.

On this clone itself: The antigen is unknown.

Germline V gene lookup returns CDR1 SGHVS and CDR2 FQNEAQ. This CDR3 is built from 15 residues. V was clipped by 5 bases and J by 6 bases; unmatched bases: 8. Several immunoSEQ plates held equal portions of the genomic DNA taken from each subset. Sequencing used immunoSEQ multiplex PCR; TCRdb keeps in-frame clones, though not all of them. The sample carries roughly 1,100,000 clones, about 75% recorded once. All donors were healthy HIV-negative adults lacking recent acute infections or vaccinations. This receptor was identified in a man younger than 35 in good health. The chain uses TRBV7-8 and TRBJ1-5, with 9 bases aligning to TRBD1. The sample taken for sequencing was memory CD4+ T cells sorted from blood. Indicated subset: CD45RA-negative fraction. DNA of the CDR3: TGTGCCAGCAGCCCACCGGGACAGGGTTTTCAGCCCCAGCATTTT. Its protein product is CASSPPGQGFQPQHF.